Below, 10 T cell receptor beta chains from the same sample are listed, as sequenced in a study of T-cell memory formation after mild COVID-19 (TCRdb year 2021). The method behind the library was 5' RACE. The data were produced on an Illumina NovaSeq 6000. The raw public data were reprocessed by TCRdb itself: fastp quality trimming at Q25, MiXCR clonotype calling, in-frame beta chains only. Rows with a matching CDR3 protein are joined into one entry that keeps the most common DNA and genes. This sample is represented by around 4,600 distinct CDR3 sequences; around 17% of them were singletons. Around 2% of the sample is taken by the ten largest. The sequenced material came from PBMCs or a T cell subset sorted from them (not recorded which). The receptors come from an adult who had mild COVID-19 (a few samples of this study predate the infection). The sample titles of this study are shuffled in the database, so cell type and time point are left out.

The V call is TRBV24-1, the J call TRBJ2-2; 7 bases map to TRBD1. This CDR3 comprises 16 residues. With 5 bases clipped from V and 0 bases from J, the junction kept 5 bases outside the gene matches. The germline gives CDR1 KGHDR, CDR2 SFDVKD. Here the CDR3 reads CATSVTGASNTGELFF. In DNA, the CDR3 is TGTGCCACCAGTGTTACAGGGGCCTCGAACACCGGGGAGCTGTTTTTT.

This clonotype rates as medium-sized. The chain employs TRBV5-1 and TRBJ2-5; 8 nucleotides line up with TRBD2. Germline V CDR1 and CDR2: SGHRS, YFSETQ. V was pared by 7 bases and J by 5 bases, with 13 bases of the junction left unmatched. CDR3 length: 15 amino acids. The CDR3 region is CASAASSGGRETQYF. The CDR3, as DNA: TGCGCCAGCGCAGCGTCCAGCGGGGGCAGGGAGACCCAGTACTTC.

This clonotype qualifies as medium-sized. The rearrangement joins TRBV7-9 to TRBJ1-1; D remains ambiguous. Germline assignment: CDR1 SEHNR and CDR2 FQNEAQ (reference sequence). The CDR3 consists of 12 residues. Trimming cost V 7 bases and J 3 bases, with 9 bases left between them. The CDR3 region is CASTRVDTEAFF. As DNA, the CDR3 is TGTGCCAGCACGAGGGTTGACACTGAAGCTTTCTTT.

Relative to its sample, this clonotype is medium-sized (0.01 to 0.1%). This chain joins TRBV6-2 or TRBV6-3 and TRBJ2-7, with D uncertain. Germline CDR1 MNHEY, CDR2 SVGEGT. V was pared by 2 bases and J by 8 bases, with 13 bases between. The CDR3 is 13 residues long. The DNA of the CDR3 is TGTGCCAGCAGTTACGATCGAGGAGTGAAGCAGTACTTC. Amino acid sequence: CASSYDRGVKQYF.

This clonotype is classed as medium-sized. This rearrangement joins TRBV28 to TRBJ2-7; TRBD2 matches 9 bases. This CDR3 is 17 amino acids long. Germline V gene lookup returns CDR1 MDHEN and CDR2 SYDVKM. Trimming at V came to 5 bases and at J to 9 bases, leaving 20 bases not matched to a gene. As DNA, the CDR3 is TGTGCCAGCAGTCCCTCGGCGGGGGGGCCAAGGTCGATTCGGCAGTACGTC. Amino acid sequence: CASSPSAGGPRSIRQYV.

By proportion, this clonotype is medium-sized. The CDR3: CASSTHPLVINEQFF. The CDR3 coding sequence is TGTGCCAGTAGTACCCACCCCTTGGTTATTAATGAGCAGTTCTTC. The V gene is TRBV19, the J gene TRBJ2-1; D uncertain. Germline lookup yields CDR1 LNHDA and CDR2 SQIVND (reference sequence). The length of the CDR3 is 15 residues. V was clipped by 4 bases and J by 7 bases, with 17 bases between them. Based on the CDR3 plus reference TRBV19 and TRBJ2-1, the full variable domain is DGGITQSPKYLFRKEGQNVTLSCEQNLNHDAMYWYRQDPGQGLRLIYYSQIVNDFQKGDIAEGYSVSREKKESFPLTVTSAQKNPTAFYLCASSTHPLVINEQFFGPGTRLTVL.

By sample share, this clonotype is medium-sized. Written as DNA, the CDR3 is TGTGCCAGCAGATTCAACAGGGTCGGTAATTCACCCCTCCACTTT. Translation gives CASRFNRVGNSPLHF. This chain connects TRBV2 to TRBJ1-6; a possible D gene is TRBD1 (6 bases). CDR1 and CDR2 from the germline V gene are SNHLY and FYNNEI. Deletions cut 6 bases from V and 6 bases from J, with 15 bases between. The CDR3 is 15 amino acids.

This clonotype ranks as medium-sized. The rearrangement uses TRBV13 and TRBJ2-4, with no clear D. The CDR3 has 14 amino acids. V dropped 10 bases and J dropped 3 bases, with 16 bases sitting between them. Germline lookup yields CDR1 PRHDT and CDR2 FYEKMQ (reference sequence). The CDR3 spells CATRASLSKNIQYF. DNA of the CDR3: TGTGCCACTCGGGCGAGCCTCAGCAAAAACATTCAGTACTTC. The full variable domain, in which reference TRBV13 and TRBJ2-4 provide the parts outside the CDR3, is AAGVIQSPRHLIKEKRETATLKCYPIPRHDTVYWYQQGPGQDPQFLISFYEKMQSDKGSIPDRFSAQQFSDYHSELNMSSLELGDSALYFCATRASLSKNIQYFGAGTRLSVL.

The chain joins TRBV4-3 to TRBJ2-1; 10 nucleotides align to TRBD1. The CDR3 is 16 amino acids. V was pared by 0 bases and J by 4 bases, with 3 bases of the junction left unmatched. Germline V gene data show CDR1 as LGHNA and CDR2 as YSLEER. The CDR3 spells CASSQEGTGAYNEQFF. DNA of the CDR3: TGCGCCAGCAGCCAAGAAGGGACAGGGGCTTACAATGAGCAGTTCTTC.

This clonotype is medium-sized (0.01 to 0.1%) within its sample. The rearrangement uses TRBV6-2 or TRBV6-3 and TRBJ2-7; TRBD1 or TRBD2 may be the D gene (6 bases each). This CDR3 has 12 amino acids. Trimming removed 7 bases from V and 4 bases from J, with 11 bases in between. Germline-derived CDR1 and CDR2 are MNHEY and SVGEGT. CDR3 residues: CASIGGEYEQYF. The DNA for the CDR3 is TGTGCCAGCATCGGGGGCGAATACGAGCAGTACTTC.